The 24 T cell receptor beta chains below come from one sample, sequenced in a study of blood T cell repertoires in COVID-19 (dated by TCRdb to between 2020 and 2021). Library preparation was by the immunoSEQ multiplex PCR assay. What TCRdb holds here is the immuneACCESS table cut down to in-frame rearrangements. Part of the clones is not present; checked against another copy, under half of the missing clones reflect an unresolved V gene, and the others are unexplained. The sample table lists 200,000 to 250,000 clones, 84% of them with a count of one. Just under 20% of the sample belongs to the ten largest clones. The sequencing input was peripheral blood. Every receptor here comes from a man aged 25-40 years with active or convalescent COVID-19.

This chain uses TRBV15 with TRBJ2-3; 8 nucleotides agree with TRBD2. In germline, CDR1 is LNHNV, CDR2 YYDKDF (reference sequence). The CDR3 totals 15 residues. The junction had 6 bases not matched to a gene; V was cut back by 0 bases and J by 7 bases. CDR3 residues: CATSRESGGRNTQYF. The CDR3 region has the DNA TGTGCCACCAGCAGAGAGTCGGGGGGGCGAAATACGCAGTATTTT.

This chain joins TRBV9 and TRBJ2-1, with D perhaps TRBD1 (6 bases). Trimming removed 3 bases at V and 0 bases at J, with 19 bases between. The CDR3 contains 18 residues. CDR1 is SGDLS and CDR2 is YYNGEE in the germline V gene. This CDR3 is CASSERQPGQISYNEQFF. As DNA, the CDR3 is TGTGCCAGCAGCGAGCGGCAACCGGGACAAATCTCCTACAATGAGCAGTTCTTC.

The chain is built from TRBV28 and TRBJ1-4; a possible D gene is TRBD1 (6 bases). Looked up from germline, CDR1 is MDHEN and CDR2 is SYDVKM. This CDR3 has 14 residues. V lost 7 bases to trimming and J lost 8 bases, with 17 bases between them. CDR3: CASTGGLVKEKLFF. DNA for the CDR3: TGTGCCAGCACGGGGGGCCTCGTAAAAGAAAAACTGTTTTTT.

The chain employs TRBV19 and TRBJ1-5; 7 bases agree with TRBD1. The V and J ends lost 5 bases and 5 bases, in that order; junction bases with no gene match: 9. The CDR3 length is 15 residues. The germline V gene has CDR1 LNHDA and CDR2 SQIVND (reference sequence). The CDR3, as DNA: TGTGCCAGTAGTCCGGACAGGTTTGGCGATCAGCCCCAGCATTTT. Translation: CASSPDRFGDQPQHF.

The chain is built from TRBV20-1 and TRBJ1-1; the D gene is possibly TRBD1 (5 bases). Trimming stripped 3 bases from V and 6 bases from J, with 14 bases between. This CDR3 contains 13 residues. CDR1 DFQATT and CDR2 SNEGSKA come from the germline V gene (reference sequence). CDR3 loop: CSASPAGRPEAFF. Written as DNA, the CDR3 is TGCAGTGCTAGTCCGGCAGGGCGGCCTGAAGCTTTCTTT.

The chain uses TRBV7-2 and TRBJ2-5; TRBD1 might be the D (5 bases). The germline V gene encodes CDR1 SGHTA and CDR2 FQGNSA. Trimming left V 1 base short and J 4 bases short, with 10 bases between. CDR3 length equals 14 residues. Here the CDR3 reads CASSLVLGLETQYF. The CDR3 DNA follows: TGTGCCAGCAGCTTAGTTTTGGGGCTAGAGACCCAGTACTTC.

The chain joins TRBV7-6 to TRBJ1-6, with TRBD1 as a possible D gene (5 bases). CDR3 length: 15 amino acids. CDR1 is SGHVS and CDR2 is FNYEAQ in the germline V gene. Trimming shortened V by 4 bases and J by 4 bases, and 11 bases separated the two germline ends. CDR3 DNA sequence: TGTGCCAGCAGCTCAACAGGCCAGTATAATTCACCCCTCCACTTT. This gives the protein CASSSTGQYNSPLHF.

A word on this clone: The sample contains more than one DNA sequence encoding this CDR3. The rearrangement joins TRBV18 to TRBJ2-5, with a possible D match to TRBD1 (5 bases). Germline values: CDR1 KGHSH, CDR2 LQKENI. Deletions cut 3 bases from V and 2 bases from J, with 7 bases between. The CDR3 loop spans 13 amino acids. The CDR3 nucleotides are TGTGCCAGCTCACCGGGGCGGCAAGAGACCCAGTACTTC. Encoded protein: CASSPGRQETQYF.

This rearrangement joins TRBV7-9 to TRBJ1-1, with D unclear. The CDR3 totals 13 residues. From germline, CDR1 is SEHNR and CDR2 FQNEAQ (reference sequence). V was pared by 5 bases and J by 0 bases, with 7 bases between. The DNA for the CDR3 is TGTGCCAGCAGCCCTCAGGTGAACACTGAAGCTTTCTTT. Its translation: CASSPQVNTEAFF.

The chain joins TRBV10-3 to TRBJ2-1; TRBD2 aligns across 10 bases. The germline V gene encodes CDR1 ENHRY and CDR2 SYGVKD. The J segment lost 7 bases and the V segment lost 0 bases, leaving 3 bases of the junction unmatched. The CDR3 has 15 amino acids. CDR3: CAISESVAGGNEQFF. The CDR3 DNA reads as TGTGCCATCAGTGAGTCGGTAGCGGGGGGTAATGAGCAGTTCTTC.

To note about this clone: Different DNA sequences within this sample yield the same CDR3. The chain employs TRBV30 and TRBJ2-5; a weak D match, TRBD2 (5 bases). Trimming cost V 0 bases and J 4 bases, with 9 bases left between them. Germline V CDR1 and CDR2: GTSNPN, SVGIG (reference sequence). The CDR3 has 13 amino acids. CDR3 amino acids: CAWSVRRGETQYF. CDR3 DNA sequence: TGTGCCTGGAGTGTCAGACGGGGAGAGACCCAGTACTTC.

The rearrangement joins TRBV27 to TRBJ1-6; no clear D gene. Germline CDR1 is MNHEY and CDR2 is SMNVEV (reference sequence). Trimming took off 2 bases at V and 0 bases at J, with 2 bases between the two ends. The CDR3 covers 14 residues. Here the CDR3 DNA reads TGTGCCAGCAGTTTACGCTCCTATAATTCACCCCTCCACTTT. This encodes CASSLRSYNSPLHF.

This clone was recorded a few times. The V gene is TRBV5-4, the J gene TRBJ2-1; no definite D call. V gave up 4 bases and J gave up 9 bases, with 14 bases separating them. The length of the CDR3 is 13 residues. CDR1 is SGHNT and CDR2 is YYREEE in the germline V gene (reference sequence). CDR3 coding DNA: TGTGCCAGCAGCAAGGCGGCTCCGCGTGAGCAGTTCTTC. This encodes CASSKAAPREQFF. Together with reference TRBV5-4 and TRBJ2-1, the CDR3 gives the full variable domain: ETGVTQSPTHLIKTRGQQVTLRCSSQSGHNTVSWYQQALGQGPQFIFQYYREEENGRGNFPPRFSGLQFPNYSSELNVNALELDDSALYLCASSKAAPREQFFGPGTRLTVL.

This clone has just one count. V and J are TRBV6-1 and TRBJ2-1, with D hard to call. The germline V and J ends were trimmed by 1 base and 5 bases, with 9 bases remaining between them. The germline CDR1 and CDR2 sequences are MNHNS and SASEGT. The CDR3 runs to 14 residues. The CDR3 loop is CASSEVRWDNEQFF. The CDR3 DNA reads as TGTGCCAGCAGTGAAGTCAGGTGGGACAATGAGCAGTTCTTC.

In DNA form, the CDR3 reads TGTGCCAGCCCCGGGGGGATTCGCCTCATGAACACTGAAGCTTTCTTT. Its translation: CASPGGIRLMNTEAFF. This sequence joins TRBV9 and TRBJ1-1, with TRBD1 as a possible D gene (5 bases). With 7 bases removed from V and 0 bases from J, the gap between germline ends came to 19 bases. The length of the CDR3 is 16 residues. CDR1 is SGDLS and CDR2 is YYNGEE in the germline V gene.

The chain couples TRBV28 to TRBJ1-5, with D hard to call. This CDR3 is built from 17 residues. Germline loops: CDR1 MDHEN, CDR2 SYDVKM. V lost 3 bases and J 7 bases, leaving 22 bases between the germline ends. In DNA form, the CDR3 reads TGTGCCAGCAGTTTGGGAGGTTTCGGGAGGGAGGTCCAGCCCCAGCATTTT. This encodes CASSLGGFGREVQPQHF.

J is TRBJ2-3 and V is TRBV5-6; D may be TRBD2 (6 bases). Trimming took off 4 bases at V and 5 bases at J, with 11 bases between the two ends. CDR1 and CDR2 from the germline V gene are SGHDT and YYEEEE. The CDR3 totals 13 residues. Here the CDR3 DNA reads TGTGCCAGCAGCGGGGGGTCTAGAGATACGCAGTATTTT. This sequence encodes CASSGGSRDTQYF.

Turning to this clone: At one of its ends the junction is not consistent with the germline gene, which may arise from a read error. J is TRBJ2-7 and V is TRBV10-1; 7 positions agree with TRBD2. The CDR3 loop spans 14 amino acids. Germline V lookup: CDR1 WNHNN, CDR2 SYGVQD (reference sequence). The CDR3 region is CPSSRRDYPLEQYF. DNA of the CDR3: TGCCCCAGCAGCCGCCGGGACTATCCTTTGGAGCAGTACTTC.

This clone was recorded once. The chain is built from TRBV7-9 and TRBJ1-4; the D is unclear. Trimming removed 4 bases at V and 8 bases at J, with 14 bases between. Per germline, CDR1 SEHNR and CDR2 FQNEAQ (reference sequence). The CDR3 is 14 amino acids. CDR3 loop: CASSYALAPEKLFF. In DNA form, the CDR3 reads TGTGCCAGCAGCTATGCTCTGGCCCCAGAAAAACTGTTTTTT.

This chain joins TRBV27 and TRBJ2-7; D is possibly TRBD1 (5 bases). Trimming removed 4 bases at V and 6 bases at J, with 13 bases between. The CDR3 contains 13 residues. In germline, CDR1 is MNHEY, CDR2 SMNVEV (reference sequence). The CDR3 loop reads CASSSPQGAEQYF. DNA of the CDR3: TGTGCCAGCAGTTCGCCCCAGGGCGCCGAGCAGTACTTC.

V gene TRBV6-1 combines with J gene TRBJ1-3; D remains ambiguous. CDR1 and CDR2 (germline): MNHNS, SASEGT. CDR3 length equals 16 residues. V lost 1 base and J 4 bases, leaving 14 bases between the germline ends. The CDR3 is CASSEDGRRTGNTIYF. The CDR3 region has the DNA TGTGCCAGCAGTGAAGACGGCAGGCGTACAGGAAACACCATATATTTT.

J is TRBJ2-3 and V is TRBV12-3 or TRBV12-4; possible D gene TRBD2, 6 bases. The CDR3 length is 13 residues. Trimming shortened V by 7 bases and J by 2 bases, and 10 bases separated the two germline ends. Written as DNA, the CDR3 is TGTGCCAGCACCTCGGGGGTCACAGATACGCAGTATTTT. Its translation is CASTSGVTDTQYF.

V is TRBV3-1 (or the pseudogene TRBV3-2) and J is TRBJ1-4; 7 bases are a match to TRBD1. The germline gives CDR1 LGHDT, CDR2 YNNKEL (reference sequence). V lost 2 bases and J lost 7; bases outside the gene matches: 4. The CDR3 extends over 14 amino acids. CDR3 in DNA: TGTGCCAGCAGCCAACGGCAGGGGGGTGAAAAACTGTTTTTT. Translated, it gives CASSQRQGGEKLFF.

The CDR3 DNA follows: TGCGCCAGCAGCTCGTCCCCGACAGAAGAGCAGTACTTC. The encoded protein is CASSSSPTEEQYF. The gene calls are TRBV5-1 and TRBJ2-7; D may be TRBD1 (5 bases). The CDR3 covers 13 residues. Between the trimmed V and J ends, which lost 3 bases and 7 bases, there was a span of 14 bases. Germline-derived CDR1 and CDR2 are SGHRS and YFSETQ.